This T cell receptor (beta chain) was obtained from a study of metastatic and nonmetastatic thyroid tumors. Study-wide background: Repertoires of blood and of tissue (tumor or nodule) from malignant and benign thyroid patients were compared. Study-wide findings and caveats: It was reported that TCR beta diversity was significantly higher in malignant thyroid tumors than benign nodules, in blood and tumor.

CDR1 and CDR2 from the germline V gene are PRHDT and FYEKMQ (reference sequence). This CDR3 is built from 15 residues. The V segment lost 6 bases and the J segment 5 bases; nucleotides outside the gene matches: 12. This clone was seen at least ten times. The antigen remains unidentified. With MiXCR, TCRdb reprocessed the PCR reads. The sample includes tens of thousands of clones, approximately 16% seen only once; the top ten take 8% to 10%. Patients had received no treatment of any kind before thyroid surgery. Source material: tumor tissue. The sequence was obtained from a female donor with papillary thyroid cancer or a benign thyroid nodule (not recorded which). Some clones in this sample may be carry-over from other donors' samples. This chain joins TRBV13 and TRBJ2-7, with 8 nucleotides matching TRBD1. The CDR3 here is CASRPLGQGSHEQYF. The CDR3 nucleotides read TGTGCCAGCAGGCCTCTAGGACAGGGTTCTCACGAGCAGTACTTC.